The present T cell receptor beta chain was sequenced within a study of identical twins. Findings and limits, study-wide: It was possible that invariant MAIT and iNKT cells partly confounded the zero-insertion analyses. Conclusions leaned on cross-sectional statistical analysis and did not track the same donors over time. Fewer insertions characterized abundant cord blood beta clonotypes, whereas memory repertoires showed none.

Germline CDR1 is SNHLY and CDR2 is FYNNEI. The CDR3 sequence is 15 residues long. With 4 bases removed from V and 4 bases from J, the gap between germline ends came to 14 bases. TCRdb recomputed calls from the 5' RACE reads with MiXCR, one row per CDR3 protein. The table lists about 890,000 distinct CDR3 sequences, 9% to 15% of them singletons, with about 1.5% in the top ten. Worth noting for this clonotype: The antigen remains unidentified.

The same specimen was also included in a second study, on yellow fever vaccine responses in identical twins. This second report adds: Twins reportedly mounted vaccine T cell responses that seemed partly convergent, partly personalized.

The V and J genes are TRBV2 and TRBJ2-1; D is possibly TRBD2 (6 bases). This TCR came from a woman under 30 in good health. The material sequenced was PBMCs. The CDR3: CASSAAGPGYNEQFF. Written as DNA, the CDR3 is TGTGCCAGCAGTGCAGCGGGCCCAGGGTACAATGAGCAGTTCTTC.